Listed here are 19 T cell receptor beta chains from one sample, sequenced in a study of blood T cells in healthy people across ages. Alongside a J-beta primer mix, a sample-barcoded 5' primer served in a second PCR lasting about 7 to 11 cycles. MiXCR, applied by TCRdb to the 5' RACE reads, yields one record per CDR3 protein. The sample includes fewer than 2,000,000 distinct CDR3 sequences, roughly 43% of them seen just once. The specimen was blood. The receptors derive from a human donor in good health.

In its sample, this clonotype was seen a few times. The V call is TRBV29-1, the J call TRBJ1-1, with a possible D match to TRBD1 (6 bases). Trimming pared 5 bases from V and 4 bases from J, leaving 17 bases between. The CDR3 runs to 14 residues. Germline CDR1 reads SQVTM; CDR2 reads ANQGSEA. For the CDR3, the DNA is TGCAGCGTTATCAGGGGCCCTGTGAGCACTGAAGCTTTCTTT. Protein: CSVIRGPVSTEAFF.

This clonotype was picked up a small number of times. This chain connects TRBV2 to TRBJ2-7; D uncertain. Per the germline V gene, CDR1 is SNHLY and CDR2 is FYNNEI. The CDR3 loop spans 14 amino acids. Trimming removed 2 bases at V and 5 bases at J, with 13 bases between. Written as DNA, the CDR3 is TGTGCCAGCAGTGAATTCGTTAGCATGCACGAGCAGTACTTC. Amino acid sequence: CASSEFVSMHEQYF.

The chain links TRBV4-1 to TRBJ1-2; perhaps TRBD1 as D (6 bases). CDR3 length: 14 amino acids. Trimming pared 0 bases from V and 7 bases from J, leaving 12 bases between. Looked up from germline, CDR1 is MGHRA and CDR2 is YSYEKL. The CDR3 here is CASSQENRVGGYTF. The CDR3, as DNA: TGCGCCAGCAGCCAAGAGAACAGGGTCGGTGGCTACACCTTC.

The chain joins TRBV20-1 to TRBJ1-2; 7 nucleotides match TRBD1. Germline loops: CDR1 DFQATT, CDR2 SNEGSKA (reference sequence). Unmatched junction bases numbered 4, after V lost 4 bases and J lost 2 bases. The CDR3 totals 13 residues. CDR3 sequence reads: CSAKSTGNYGYTF. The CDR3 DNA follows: TGCAGTGCTAAGTCGACAGGGAACTATGGCTACACCTTC.

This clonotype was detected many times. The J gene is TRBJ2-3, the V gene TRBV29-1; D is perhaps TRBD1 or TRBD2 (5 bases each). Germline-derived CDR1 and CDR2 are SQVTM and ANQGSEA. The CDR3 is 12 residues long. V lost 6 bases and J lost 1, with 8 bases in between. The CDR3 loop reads CSVGDGTDTQYF. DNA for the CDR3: TGCAGCGTCGGGGACGGCACAGATACGCAGTATTTT.

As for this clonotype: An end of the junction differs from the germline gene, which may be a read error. The CDR3 DNA reads TGTGTCAGCAGCTTCAGCACGGAGAAGTACTCTGGAAACACCATATATTTT. As protein: CVSSFSTEKYSGNTIYF. This rearrangement joins TRBV28 to TRBJ1-3; D not certain. The CDR3 sequence is 17 residues long. Germline loops: CDR1 MDHEN, CDR2 SYDVKM. The whole variable domain, filled in from reference TRBV28 and TRBJ1-3, reads DVKVTQSSRYLVKRTGEKVFLECVQDMDHENMFWYRQDPGLGLRLIYFSYDVKMKEKGDIPEGYSVSREKKERFSLILESASTNQTSMYLCVSSFSTEKYSGNTIYFGEGSWLTVV.

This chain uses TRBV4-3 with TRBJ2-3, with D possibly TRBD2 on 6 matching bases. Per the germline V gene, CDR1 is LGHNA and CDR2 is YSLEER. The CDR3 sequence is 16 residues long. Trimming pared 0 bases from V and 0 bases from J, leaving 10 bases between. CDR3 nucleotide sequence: TGCGCCAGCAGCCAAGACCCAGGGACTAGCACAGATACGCAGTATTTT. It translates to CASSQDPGTSTDTQYF.

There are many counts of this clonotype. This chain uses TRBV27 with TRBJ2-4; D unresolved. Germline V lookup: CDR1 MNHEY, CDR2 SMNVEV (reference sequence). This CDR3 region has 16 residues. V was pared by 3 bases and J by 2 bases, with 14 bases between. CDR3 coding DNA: TGTGCCAGCAGTTTGTCCGGGTTAGGTTCCAAAAACATTCAGTACTTC. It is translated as CASSLSGLGSKNIQYF.

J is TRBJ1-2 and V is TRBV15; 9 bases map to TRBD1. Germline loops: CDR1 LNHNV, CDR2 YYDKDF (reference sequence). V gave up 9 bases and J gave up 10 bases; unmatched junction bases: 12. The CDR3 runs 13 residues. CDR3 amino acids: CATQGAPTFYYTF. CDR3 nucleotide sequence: TGTGCCACACAGGGGGCCCCAACTTTTTACTACACCTTC.

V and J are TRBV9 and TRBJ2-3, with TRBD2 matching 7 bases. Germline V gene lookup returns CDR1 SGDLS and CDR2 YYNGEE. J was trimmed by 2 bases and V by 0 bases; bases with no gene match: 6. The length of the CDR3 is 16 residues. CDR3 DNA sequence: TGTGCCAGCAGCGTAGCTAGCGGACGTACCACAGATACGCAGTATTTT. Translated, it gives CASSVASGRTTDTQYF.

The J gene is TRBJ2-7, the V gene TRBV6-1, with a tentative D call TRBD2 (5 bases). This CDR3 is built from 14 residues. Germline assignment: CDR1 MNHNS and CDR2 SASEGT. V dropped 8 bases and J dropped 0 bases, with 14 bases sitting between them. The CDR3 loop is CASGLSGGSYEQYF. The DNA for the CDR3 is TGTGCCAGCGGGTTATCTGGAGGCTCCTACGAGCAGTACTTC.

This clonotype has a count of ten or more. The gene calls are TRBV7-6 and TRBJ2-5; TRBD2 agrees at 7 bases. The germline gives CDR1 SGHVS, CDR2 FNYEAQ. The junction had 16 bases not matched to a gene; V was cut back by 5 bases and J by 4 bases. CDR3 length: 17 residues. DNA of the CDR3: TGTGCCAGCAGCGCAGTGGCAGCGGGGCGCCCGGGAGAGACCCAGTACTTC. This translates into CASSAVAAGRPGETQYF.

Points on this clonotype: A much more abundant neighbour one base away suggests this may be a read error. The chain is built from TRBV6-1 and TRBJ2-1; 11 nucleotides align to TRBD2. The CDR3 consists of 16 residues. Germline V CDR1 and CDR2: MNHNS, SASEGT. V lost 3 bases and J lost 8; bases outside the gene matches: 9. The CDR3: CASSDAPGTSGDEQFF. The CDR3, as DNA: TGTGCCAGCAGTGACGCCCCCGGGACTAGCGGAGATGAGCAGTTCTTC.

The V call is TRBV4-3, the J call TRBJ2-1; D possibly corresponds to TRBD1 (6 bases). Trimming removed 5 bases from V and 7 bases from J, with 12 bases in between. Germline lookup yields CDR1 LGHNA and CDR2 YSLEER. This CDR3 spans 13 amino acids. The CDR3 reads CASSGGLGNEQFF. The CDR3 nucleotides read TGCGCCAGCAGCGGGGGCCTGGGGAATGAGCAGTTCTTC.

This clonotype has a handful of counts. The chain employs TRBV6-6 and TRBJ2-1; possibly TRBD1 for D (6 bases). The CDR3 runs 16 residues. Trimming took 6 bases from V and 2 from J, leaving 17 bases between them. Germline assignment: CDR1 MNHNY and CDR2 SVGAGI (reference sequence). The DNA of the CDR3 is TGTGCCAGCAGCCCACAAAGGTCAGGGGCCTACAATGAGCAGTTCTTC. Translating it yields CASSPQRSGAYNEQFF.

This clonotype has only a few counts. CDR3 DNA: TGCAGCGTTGGTTTTACAGATACGCAGTATTTT. This codes for CSVGFTDTQYF. The V gene is TRBV29-1, the J gene TRBJ2-3; D is unclear. The V gene lost 4 bases and the J gene lost 3 bases, with 5 bases spanning the gap. Germline V gene sequence: CDR1 SQVTM, CDR2 ANQGSEA. This CDR3 contains 11 residues.

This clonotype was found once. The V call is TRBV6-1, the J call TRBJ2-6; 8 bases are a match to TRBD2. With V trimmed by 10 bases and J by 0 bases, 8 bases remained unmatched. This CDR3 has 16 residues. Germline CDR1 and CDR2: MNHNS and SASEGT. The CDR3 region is CATGFSGGSGANVLTF. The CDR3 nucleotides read TGTGCCACTGGCTTCAGCGGGGGCTCTGGGGCCAACGTCCTGACTTTC.

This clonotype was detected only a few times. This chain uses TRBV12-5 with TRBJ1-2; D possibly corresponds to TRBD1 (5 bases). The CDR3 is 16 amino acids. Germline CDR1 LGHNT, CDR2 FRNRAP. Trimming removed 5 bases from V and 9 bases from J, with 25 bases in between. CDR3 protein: CASGPTRPVGDVSYTF. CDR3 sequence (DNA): TGTGCTAGTGGTCCCACCCGTCCCGTGGGGGACGTCAGCTACACCTTC.

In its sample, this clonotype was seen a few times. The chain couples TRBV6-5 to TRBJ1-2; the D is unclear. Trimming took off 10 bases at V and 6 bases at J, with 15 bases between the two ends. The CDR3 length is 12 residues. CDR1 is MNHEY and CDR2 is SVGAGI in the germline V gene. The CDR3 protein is CATTYGDNGYTF. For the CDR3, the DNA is TGTGCCACCACATACGGAGACAATGGCTACACCTTC.